This T cell receptor beta chain was identified during a study of blood T cell repertoires in COVID-19. Whole-study context: Spain, Italy and the United States supplied samples that represented acute and convalescent COVID-19. T cells, B-cell-depleted T cells, or PBMCs provided the cDNA or gDNA that served as material.

Per the authors' pipeline: Estimates of nucleated cell counts were drawn from the amplification of reference gene primers. Profiled with immunoSEQ multiplex PCR; TCRdb holds only in-frame clones, not every one. V and J calls and clone size are as listed in that table; D and trimming were resolved from the DNA. The table lists 150,000 to 200,000 clones, approximately 80% of them singletons. Looked up from germline, CDR1 is MNHEY and CDR2 is SVGAGI. Trimming took 7 bases from V and 0 from J, leaving 4 bases between them. The CDR3 runs to 13 residues. The chain combines TRBV6-5 with TRBJ1-6; D unresolved. The sequenced sample was peripheral blood. This sequence was found in a woman in her sixties or seventies with acute or convalescent COVID-19. The CDR3, as DNA: TGTGCCAGCAAGAGCTCCTATAATTCACCCCTCCACTTT. Its protein is CASKSSYNSPLHF.